This paragraph covers one T cell receptor beta chain sequence. Antigen: not known. TCRdb redid the calling of the PCR reads with MiXCR, one entry per CDR3 protein. The top ten hold roughly 1% of the sample, which has about 24,000 distinct CDR3 sequences, approximately 51% seen once. This sample was included in a study of vaccination and CD4 T cells after COVID-19. The overall study: The convalescents included six males and four females, and among them two were Hispanic while seven were Caucasian. A median of around 73 days (range 14 to 241) separated dose two from the taking of post-vaccine samples. General observations from the study: The study found that a median approximately 86% of reactive clones in convalescent patients appeared only post-vaccination. Relatively small numbers of convalescent patients were studied, with no early post-infection timepoints included.

Germline assignment: CDR1 SEHNR and CDR2 FQNEAQ (reference sequence). The CDR3 loop spans 12 amino acids. The germline V and J ends were trimmed by 0 bases and 6 bases, with 3 bases remaining between them. This TCR was recovered from a human donor who had recovered from COVID-19. This chain connects TRBV7-9 to TRBJ2-1; D remains unclear. This material consisted of CD4+ T cells from blood, taken before SARS-CoV-2 vaccination. The CDR3: CASSLALNEQFF. The CDR3 DNA is TGTGCCAGCAGCTTAGCGCTCAATGAGCAGTTCTTC.